This paragraph reports one T cell receptor (beta chain). The record originates from a study of cytomegalovirus exposure and HLA in healthy donors. Looking at the study overall: From approximately 170 million T cells, an earlier analysis saw around 120 million unique TCR beta sequences. Early released data had around 89 million unique TCRs, all coming from HLA-typed donors.

Primers: 60 Vbeta forward and 13 Jbeta reverse. The data were produced by immunoSEQ multiplex PCR, yet TCRdb's version contains in-frame clones alone and is incomplete. The table lists more than 150,000 clones, over 80% of them singletons. Germline CDR1 reads GTSNPN; CDR2 reads SVGIG (reference sequence). The CDR3 is 14 amino acids. The rearrangement uses TRBV30 and TRBJ2-7; 14 bases are a match to TRBD2. The sequence was obtained from a middle-aged man in good health and CMV-seronegative. Sequencing was done on a sample of PBMCs. The CDR3 region has the DNA TGTGACTGCCCGGGGACTAGCGGGAGCTACGAGCAGTACTTC. Translating it yields CDCPGTSGSYEQYF.